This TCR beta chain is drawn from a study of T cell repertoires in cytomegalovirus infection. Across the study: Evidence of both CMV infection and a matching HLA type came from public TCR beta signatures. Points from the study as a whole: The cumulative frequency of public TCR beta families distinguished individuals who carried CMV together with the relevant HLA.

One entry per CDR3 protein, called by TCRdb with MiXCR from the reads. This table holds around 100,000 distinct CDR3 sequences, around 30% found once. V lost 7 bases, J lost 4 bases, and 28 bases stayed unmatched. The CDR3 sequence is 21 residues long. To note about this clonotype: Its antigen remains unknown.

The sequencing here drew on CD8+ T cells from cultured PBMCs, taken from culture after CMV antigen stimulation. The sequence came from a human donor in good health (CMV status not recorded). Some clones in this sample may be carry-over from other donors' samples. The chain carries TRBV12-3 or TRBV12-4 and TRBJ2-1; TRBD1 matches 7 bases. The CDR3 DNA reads TGTGCCAGCACCCGGTCCCGGGACAGTGTCGATTACTCAATCAGTTACAATGAGCAGTTCTTC. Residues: CASTRSRDSVDYSISYNEQFF.